One T cell receptor beta chain is described in this entry. Germline-derived CDR1 and CDR2 are SGDLS and YYNGEE. There are 15 residues in the CDR3. Trimming removed 0 bases from V and 4 bases from J; junction bases left unmatched: 4. Seattle researchers signed up patients amid active infection and tracked them longitudinally. This sample was included in a study of blood T cell repertoires in COVID-19. Sequencing used immunoSEQ multiplex PCR; TCRdb keeps in-frame clones, though not all of them. Among 150,000 or so clones, around 82% were seen once, and the ten largest hold approximately 6.8%. V and J are TRBV9 and TRBJ2-1, with 7 nucleotides matching TRBD2. The specimen sequenced was peripheral blood. The source is a woman aged 40 to 50 with COVID-19, enrolled during active disease. The CDR3 nucleotides read TGTGCCAGCAGCGTAGGAGCGGGGAGTTACAATGAGCAGTTCTTC. This translates into CASSVGAGSYNEQFF.